These 14 T cell receptor beta chains share one sample of origin, sequenced in a study of tumor and adjacent non-tumor tissue in lung cancer. TCRbeta libraries were built with three rounds of nested PCR, modified from ARM-PCR. MiXCR, run by TCRdb on the multiplex PCR reads, gives a single entry per CDR3 protein. The sample shows some 99,000 distinct CDR3 sequences, roughly 80% of them seen only once. No cell sorting was done before RNA was extracted from the tissue. Sequenced input: lung tumor tissue. All receptors come from a woman in her sixties or seventies with non-small cell lung cancer.

Concerning this clonotype: A read error is likely, as this CDR3 ends without the conserved phenylalanine or tryptophan. The rearrangement joins TRBV4-1 to TRBJ2-5; D is unresolved. The germline gives CDR1 MGHRA, CDR2 YSYEKL. Deletions cut 0 bases from V and 5 bases from J, with 13 bases between. This CDR3 comprises 15 residues. The CDR3 region has the DNA TGCGCCAGCAGCCAAGATCGCGCTACAGTGGAGACCCAGTACTCC. Translating it yields CASSQDRATVETQYS.

Comments on this clonotype: This CDR3 fails to terminate in the conserved phenylalanine or tryptophan, so it likely reflects a read error. The chain couples TRBV11-1 to TRBJ1-3; possible D gene TRBD1, 6 bases. V lost 7 bases to trimming and J lost 2 bases, with 21 bases between them. CDR3 length: 17 residues. CDR1 and CDR2 from the germline V gene are SGHAT and FQDESV (reference sequence). Here the CDR3 DNA reads TGTGCCAGCATCAAGAGCGTGGGGGCACGCACTGGAAACACCATATATTTG. Protein: CASIKSVGARTGNTIYL.

Comments on this clonotype: The missing conserved phenylalanine or tryptophan at the end of this CDR3 makes a read error likely. The DNA is left out, because the CDR3 cannot be placed on it with certainty; the CDR3 is given as TCRdb lists it. The chain joins TRBV10-1 to TRBJ1-2; TRBD1 is taken as the D call from the table, unchecked against the DNA. The CDR3 numbers 13 amino acids, ends counted. Germline CDR1 WNHNN, CDR2 SYGVQD (reference sequence). CDR3 amino acids: CASSEHPREALCS.

This clonotype was recorded many times. This sequence joins TRBV12-3 or TRBV12-4 and TRBJ2-7; weak D call: TRBD2 (7 bases). V was pared by 6 bases and J by 4 bases, with 19 bases between. The CDR3 covers 15 residues. Written as DNA, the CDR3 is TGTGCCAGCAGCTGGAGCGGGACACATAATTACGAGCAGTACTTC. Protein sequence: CASSWSGTHNYEQYF.

This clonotype was detected only a few times. The CDR3 end shows no conserved phenylalanine or tryptophan, and so a read error is likely. This chain links TRBV6-1 with TRBJ2-3; the match to TRBD2 covers 7 bases. J was trimmed by 1 base and V by 7 bases; bases with no gene match: 2. There are 13 residues in the CDR3. The germline V gene has CDR1 MNHNS and CDR2 SASEGT. CDR3 residues: CASNGGGTDTQYL. CDR3 in DNA: TGTGCCAGCAATGGGGGGGGCACAGATACGCAGTATTTA.

The genes are TRBV28 and TRBJ1-1, with D unresolved. Trimming left V 9 bases short and J 6 bases short, with 26 bases between. CDR3 length: 16 amino acids. CDR1 and CDR2 (germline): MDHEN, SYDVKM. CDR3 sequence (DNA): TGTGCCAGTACTTTATCGGGAGCAGTGGGTAGCCCTGAAGCTTTCTTT. Encoded protein: CASTLSGAVGSPEAFF. Full variable domain (outside the CDR3, taken from reference TRBV28 and TRBJ1-1): DVKVTQSSRYLVKRTGEKVFLECVQDMDHENMFWYRQDPGLGLRLIYFSYDVKMKEKGDIPEGYSVSREKKERFSLILESASTNQTSMYLCASTLSGAVGSPEAFFGQGTRLTVV.

The chain employs TRBV20-1 and TRBJ2-3; D possibly uses TRBD1 or TRBD2 (5 bases each). CDR1 and CDR2 (germline): DFQATT, SNEGSKA (reference sequence). This CDR3 spans 11 amino acids. V was cut by 7 bases and J by 9 bases, with 14 bases left in between. CDR3 sequence reads: CSVKLGDTQYF. The DNA of the CDR3 is TGCAGTGTTAAACTGGGGGACACGCAGTATTTT.

Points on this clonotype: One junction end does not reproduce the germline sequence, and a read error may be involved. The genes are TRBV29-1 and TRBJ2-4; TRBD1 aligns across 8 bases. The CDR3 is 12 amino acids. The V gene's germline CDR1 is SQVTM and CDR2 ANQGSEA. CDR3 coding DNA: TGCAGTGTTACCAGGGGGCTGGACATTCAGTGCTTC. This translates into CSVTRGLDIQCF.

Regarding this clonotype: The junction does not match germline at one end; this may be a read error. The chain links TRBV11-3 to TRBJ2-1, with a weak D call TRBD1 (6 bases). CDR1 is SGHNT, CDR2 YENEEA, per germline. CDR3 length: 15 amino acids. In DNA form, the CDR3 reads TGTCCCAGCAGCCTGAGGGGGAGTTCCTACAATGAGCAGTTCTTC. Translation gives CPSSLRGSSYNEQFF.

A note on this clonotype: A read error may produce the germline difference seen at one junction end. This chain joins TRBV11-2 and TRBJ1-5; 7 bases fit TRBD1. CDR1 is SGHAT, CDR2 FQNNGV, per germline. The CDR3 runs 13 residues. The CDR3 spells CASYRDRGQAQHF. The CDR3 nucleotides are TGTGCCAGCTACCGGGACAGAGGTCAGGCCCAGCATTTT. The full variable domain, completed using reference TRBV11-2 and TRBJ1-5, is EAGVAQSPRYKIIEKRQSVAFWCNPISGHATLYWYQQILGQGPKLLIQFQNNGVVDDSQLPKDRFSAERLKGVDSTLKIQPAKLEDSAVYLCASYRDRGQAQHFGDGTRLSIL.

This clonotype was seen repeatedly, ten times or more. The chain combines TRBV20-1 with TRBJ1-6; 7 positions match TRBD1. CDR3 length: 15 residues. Per germline, CDR1 DFQATT and CDR2 SNEGSKA (reference sequence). The trim removed 0 bases at V and 8 bases at J, leaving 7 bases unmatched. CDR3: CSARDPRQGDSPLHF. CDR3 nucleotides: TGCAGTGCTAGAGATCCCAGACAGGGTGATTCACCCCTCCACTTT.

In the case of this clonotype: A read error may explain this, as a much larger clone is one base away. This sequence joins TRBV7-3 and TRBJ2-1; 8 positions match TRBD2. Germline V gene sequence: CDR1 SGHTA, CDR2 FQGTGA. The CDR3 has 16 residues. V lost 2 bases, J lost 10 bases, and 13 bases stayed unmatched. The CDR3 DNA reads TGTGCCAGCAGCTTATGGGGCGGGGGGCAAGGGAAAGAGCAGTTCTTC. Encoded protein: CASSLWGGGQGKEQFF.

To note about this clonotype: Relative to the germline gene, one junction end is altered; a read error may explain this. The CDR3 here is CVSSYTQLRANTGEPFF. In DNA, the CDR3 is TGTGTCAGCAGTTACACCCAACTGAGGGCCAACACCGGGGAACCGTTTTTT. The gene calls are TRBV6-2 or TRBV6-3 and TRBJ2-2; maybe TRBD2 (5 bases). The CDR3 is made up of 17 amino acids. CDR1 and CDR2 from the germline V gene are MNHEY and SVGEGT.

Of note for this clonotype: One end of the junction is discordant with germline, which a read error may explain. The rearrangement joins TRBV10-1 to TRBJ2-3, with D unresolved. Germline V CDR1 and CDR2: WNHNN, SYGVQD (reference sequence). This CDR3 contains 11 residues. CDR3 in DNA: TGCGCCAACGGCAGCACGGATACGCAGTATTTT. Translation: CANGSTDTQYF.